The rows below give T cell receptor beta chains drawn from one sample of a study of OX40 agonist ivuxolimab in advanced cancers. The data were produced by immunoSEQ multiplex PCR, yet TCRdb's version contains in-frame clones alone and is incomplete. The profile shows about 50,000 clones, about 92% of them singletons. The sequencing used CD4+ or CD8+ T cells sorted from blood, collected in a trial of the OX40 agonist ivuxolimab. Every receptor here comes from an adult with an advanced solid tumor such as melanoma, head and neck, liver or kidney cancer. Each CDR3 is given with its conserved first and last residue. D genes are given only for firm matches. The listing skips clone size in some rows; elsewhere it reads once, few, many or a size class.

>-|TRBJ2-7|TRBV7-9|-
TGTGCCAGCAGCCCGAGACACGGAAGGAGCTTTAACTCCTACGAGCAGTACTTC
CASSPRHGRSFNSYEQYF
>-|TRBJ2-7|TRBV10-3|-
TGTGCCATCAGTGAGTCGAAGTCAGGGGTGACTGACTCGGGGTACTTC
CAISESKSGVTDSGYF
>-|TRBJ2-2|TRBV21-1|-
TGTGCCAGCAGCACTCGATATACCGGGGAGCTGTTTTTT
CASSTRYTGELFF
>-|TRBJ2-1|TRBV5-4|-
TGTGCCAGCAGCCCTCGGGACGGATTATACAATGAGCAGTTCTTC
CASSPRDGLYNEQFF
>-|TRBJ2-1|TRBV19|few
TGTGCCAGTAGAGGTAGCATCGGTGAGCAGTTCTTC
CASRGSIGEQFF
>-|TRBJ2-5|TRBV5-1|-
TGCGCCAGCAGCTTTTTAGGGGCCGCCCAGGGAGAGACCCAGTACTTC
CASSFLGAAQGETQYF
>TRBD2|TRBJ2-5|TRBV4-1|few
TGCGCCAGCAGCCAAGAGGGCGGGGGGGTGGAGACCCAGTACTTC
CASSQEGGGVETQYF
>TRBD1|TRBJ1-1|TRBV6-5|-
TGTGCCAGCAGTCCGGGACAGGGGACTGAAGCTTTCTTT
CASSPGQGTEAFF
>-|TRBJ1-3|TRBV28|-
TGTGCCAGCAGTTTTGGAAACACCATATATTTT
CASSFGNTIYF
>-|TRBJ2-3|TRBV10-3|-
TGTGCCATCAGTGAACCAGACCTCGGAGATACGCAGTATTTT
CAISEPDLGDTQYF
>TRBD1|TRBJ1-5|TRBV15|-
TGTGCCACCACTCCGGGACAGGGCCGTCAGCCCCAGCATTTT
CATTPGQGRQPQHF
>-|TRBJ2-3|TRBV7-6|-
TGTGCCAGCAGCTTAGCGTATCTAGGAGAGACGCAGTATTTT
CASSLAYLGETQYF
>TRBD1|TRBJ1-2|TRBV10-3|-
TGTGCCATCAGTGAGTCGGGACAGGGGGGCTATGGCTACACCTTC
CAISESGQGGYGYTF
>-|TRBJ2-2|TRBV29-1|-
TGCAGCGTTGGAGGGTCGGGGGGCGCGAACACCGGGGAGCTGTTTTTT
CSVGGSGGANTGELFF
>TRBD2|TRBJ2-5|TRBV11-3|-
TGTGCCAGCAGCCTTAGCGGGGACCCTGGGACCCAGTACTTC
CASSLSGDPGTQYF
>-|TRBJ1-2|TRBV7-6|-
TGTGCCAGCAGCAAAGGGTCTGTTGATGGCTACACCTTC
CASSKGSVDGYTF
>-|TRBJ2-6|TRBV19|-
TGTGCCAGTAGTATTGGGGGGCCTGGGGCCAACGTCCTGACTTTC
CASSIGGPGANVLTF
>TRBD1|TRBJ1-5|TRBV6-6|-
TGTGCCAGCAGTCCGACAGGGTATAGCAATCAGCCCCAGCATTTT
CASSPTGYSNQPQHF
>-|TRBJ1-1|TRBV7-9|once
TGTGCCAGCAGCTTAGTCCCCTCGAACACTGAAGCTTTCTTT
CASSLVPSNTEAFF
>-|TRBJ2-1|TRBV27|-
TGTGCCAGCAGTGACACAACCCAGGAGAATGAGCAGTTCTTC
CASSDTTQENEQFF
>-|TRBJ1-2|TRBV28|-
TGTGCCAGCAGTTTCCAGGGATTTAATCTATATGGCTACACCTTC
CASSFQGFNLYGYTF
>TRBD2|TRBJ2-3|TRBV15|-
TGTGCCACCAGCAGAGATCGAGAGCGGGAGGGACCCTATAGCACAGATACGCAGTATTTT
CATSRDREREGPYSTDTQYF
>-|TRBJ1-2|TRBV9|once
TGTGCCAGCAGCGGTAGGAGGGATGGGCTAAAGTATGGCTACACCTTC
CASSGRRDGLKYGYTF
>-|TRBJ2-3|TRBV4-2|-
TGTGCCAGCAGCCCGAAAGAGGCCGGGCCAGATACGCAGTATTTT
CASSPKEAGPDTQYF
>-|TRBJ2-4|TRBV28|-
TGTGCCAGCAGTGGGCCTCGGACGGAGAACATTCAGTACTTC
CASSGPRTENIQYF
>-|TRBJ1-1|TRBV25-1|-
TGTGCCAGCAGTGAGGGGTGGGGGGCGCACACTGAAGCTTTCTTT
CASSEGWGAHTEAFF
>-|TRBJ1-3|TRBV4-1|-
TGCGCCAGCAGCCAATCCTCAGTTTTTCCAGGAAACACCATATATTTT
CASSQSSVFPGNTIYF
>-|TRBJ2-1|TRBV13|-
TGTGCCAGCAGCCCGCGGTCGGGTGATGAGCAGTTCTTC
CASSPRSGDEQFF
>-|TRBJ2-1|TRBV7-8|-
TGTGCCAGCAGCTTCATGTACAATGAGCAGTTCTTC
CASSFMYNEQFF
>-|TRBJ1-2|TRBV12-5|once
TGTGCTAGTGGTTCCAACAGGGCAGGGGGCTACACCTTC
CASGSNRAGGYTF
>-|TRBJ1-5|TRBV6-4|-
TGTGCCAGCAGTGAAATCGGGGGGTTCAATCAGCCCCAGCATTTT
CASSEIGGFNQPQHF
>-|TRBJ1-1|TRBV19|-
TGTGCCAGTGTAGTGAACACTGAAGCTTTCTTT
CASVVNTEAFF
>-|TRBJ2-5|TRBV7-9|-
TGTGCCAGCAGCCCCCCCACTGGAGAGACCCAGTACTTC
CASSPPTGETQYF
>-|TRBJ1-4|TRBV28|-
TGTGCCAGCAGTTTGTCAATTGGAACTAATGAAAAACTGTTTTTT
CASSLSIGTNEKLFF
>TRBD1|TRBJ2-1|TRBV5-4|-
TGTGCCAGCACCCCACTAGGGACAGGGTTTGAGCAGTTCTTC
CASTPLGTGFEQFF
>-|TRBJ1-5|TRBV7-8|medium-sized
TGTGCCAGCAGCCCCTGGGACTTATATAGCAATCAGCCCCAGCATTTT
CASSPWDLYSNQPQHF
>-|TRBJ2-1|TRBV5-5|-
TGTGCCAGCAGCTTCGTGACAGCACACAATGAGCAGTTCTTC
CASSFVTAHNEQFF
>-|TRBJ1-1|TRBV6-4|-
TGTGCCAGCAGTGAGGCGTTGGGCACTGAAGCTTTCTTT
CASSEALGTEAFF
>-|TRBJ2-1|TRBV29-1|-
TGCAGCGGAGGGTTGAGCGGCTCCTACAATGAGCAGTTCTTC
CSGGLSGSYNEQFF
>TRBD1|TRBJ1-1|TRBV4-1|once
TGCGCCAGCAGCCACCCGACAGGGTCGGCCACTGAAGCTTTCTTT
CASSHPTGSATEAFF
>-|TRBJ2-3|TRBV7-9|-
TGTGCCAGCAGCTTAGGCCCTAGCTCCGGCACAGATACGCAGTATTTT
CASSLGPSSGTDTQYF
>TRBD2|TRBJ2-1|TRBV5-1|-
TGCGCCAGCCAACTAGCGGGAGGCAATGAGCAGTTCTTC
CASQLAGGNEQFF
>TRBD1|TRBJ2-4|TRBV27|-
TGTGCCAGCAGCCCAACCCGGACAGGGGTAGCCAAAAACATTCAGTACTTC
CASSPTRTGVAKNIQYF
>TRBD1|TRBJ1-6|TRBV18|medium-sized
TGTGCCAGCTCACCGGAGGACAGGGAAGGAAATTCACCCCTCCACTTT
CASSPEDREGNSPLHF
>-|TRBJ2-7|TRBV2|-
TGTGCCAGCATGGGGGTGGGAGAGCAGTACTTC
CASMGVGEQYF
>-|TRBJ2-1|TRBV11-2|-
TGTGCCAGCAGACATCAACGGCCCTACAATGAGCAGTTCTTC
CASRHQRPYNEQFF
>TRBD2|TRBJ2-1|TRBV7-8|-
TGTGCCAGCAGCTTAGGGGCTAGCGGGAGTTCCTACAATGAGCAGTTCTTC
CASSLGASGSSYNEQFF
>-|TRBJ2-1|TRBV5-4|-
TGTGCCAGCAGCTCCCCGTTGGACTACCAGGGAAATGAGCAGTTCTTC
CASSSPLDYQGNEQFF
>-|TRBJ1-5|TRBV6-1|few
TGTGCCAGCAGGGTCTCAGGGGATAGCAATCAGCCCCAGCATTTT
CASRVSGDSNQPQHF
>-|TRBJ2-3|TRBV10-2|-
TGCGCCAGCAGTTCTCCCGCAAGCACAGATACGCAGTATTTT
CASSSPASTDTQYF
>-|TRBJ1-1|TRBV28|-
TGTGCCAGCAGTTTGATCGCGTCGGCTGGGACTACTGAAGCTTTCTTT
CASSLIASAGTTEAFF
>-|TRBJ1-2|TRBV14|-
TGTGCCAGCAGCCAAGAGGACACTCCCTATGGCTACACCTTC
CASSQEDTPYGYTF
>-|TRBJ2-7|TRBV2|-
TGTGCCAGCAGTGAACGGGACACGTCCTACGAGCAGTACTTC
CASSERDTSYEQYF
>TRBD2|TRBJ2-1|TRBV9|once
TGTGCCAGCAGCGATGGACTAGCGGGGGGAGAGCAGTTCTTC
CASSDGLAGGEQFF
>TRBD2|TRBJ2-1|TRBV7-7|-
TGTGCCAGCAGCTCCTCCGGGACTAGCGTCTACAATGAGCAGTTCTTC
CASSSSGTSVYNEQFF
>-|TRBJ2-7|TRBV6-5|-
TGTGCCAGCAGTTACGCTTCGGGAGAGTACGAGCAGTACTTC
CASSYASGEYEQYF
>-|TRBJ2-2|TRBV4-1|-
TGCGCCAGCAGCCAACAGGGTTCGAACACCGGGGAGCTGTTTTTT
CASSQQGSNTGELFF
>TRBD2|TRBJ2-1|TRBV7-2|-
TGTGCCAGCAGCTATACTAGCGACTACAATGAGCAGTTCTTC
CASSYTSDYNEQFF
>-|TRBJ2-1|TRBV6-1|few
TGTGCCAGCAGTGAATTTGTTTATGAGCAGTTCTTC
CASSEFVYEQFF